This T cell receptor (beta chain) was sequenced during a study of CD8 T cells in Susac syndrome (dated by TCRdb to between 2018 and 2021). Some background on the complete study: Repertoire sequencing was used to test whether CD8+ T cell activation and differentiation in Susac syndrome was antigen driven. CD8+ T cell repertoire clonality was compared between some 13 healthy donors, approximately 14 Susac syndrome patients and 15 multiple sclerosis patients. The paper as a whole reports these results and caveats: The TCR sequencing and HLA analysis was acknowledged to have included a relatively small number of individuals.

This clonotype has only one observation. There is no known antigen for this receptor. No base quality information exists; no much larger clone differs at one position. A single read is weak support. Peripheral blood CD8+ and CD4+ T cells from healthy donors, Susac syndrome patients and multiple sclerosis patients were profiled using high-throughput TCR beta sequencing. The multiple sclerosis controls were treatment-naive patients who had stable or active relapsing-remitting disease and met the revised McDonald criteria. Bulk CD8+ and CD4+ T cells were purified by magnetic negative isolation, whereas CD8+ TEMRA cells were enriched by FACS. Blood was drawn into EDTA tubes, processed within 24 hours, and PBMCs were isolated by density gradient centrifugation. PBMCs intended for TCR sequencing were frozen in liquid nitrogen and were later thawed in a 37 degrees C water bath. The sorted or isolated CD4+, CD8+ and CD8+ TEMRA cells reached a purity of at least 90%.

Its CDR3 holds 15 amino acids, cysteine through phenylalanine. CDR3 DNA is the only sequence kept; it has 45 bases, read in frame from the first base. In the germline V gene, CDR1 corresponds to MNHEY and CDR2 to SVGAGI. V loses 8 bases of germline sequence and J loses 4 bases, and the interval between the two ends is 20 bases. RNA was extracted with the RNeasy kit and roughly 0.45 to 1 ug was reverse transcribed using random hexamers. TCR beta CDR3 regions were amplified with the immunoSEQ multiplex PCR assay covering 54 Vbeta and 13 Jbeta segments. To correct PCR amplification bias, a synthetic template baseline was used for both primer optimization and computational correction. The paper's data handling went like this. Only productive sequences were kept, with reads annotated to V, D and J genes according to IMGT and analyzed in immunoSEQ Analyzer. Clonality was calculated as one minus the Shannon entropy normalized by log2 of the number of productive unique sequences. For each patient and control, public and private clones were evaluated within the 100 most prevalent clones. Susac-specific clones were defined as absent from healthy and MS cohorts, over a thousand published viral clones and other ImmuneACCESS disease sequences. Starting from the raw public reads, TCRdb applied fastp trimming at Q25, assembled clones with MiXCR and retained in-frame beta chains. CDR3 protein sequences are deduplicated, and each keeps its most common genes and DNA. The V and J calls were not made by the authors but by TCRdb's processing. This sample is represented by about 430,000 distinct CDR3 sequences; around 83% of them were singletons. The leading ten clones occupy about 0.1% of the sample.

This TCR was recovered from a human donor with multiple sclerosis. Material for sequencing was CD8+ T cells from PBMCs. The chain employs TRBV6-5 and TRBJ2-5; the best D guess is TRBD1, with 5 bases matching. This receptor carries the CDR3 CASWFQDRRGETQYF. The nucleotides read TGTGCCAGCTGGTTCCAAGACCGTAGGGGAGAGACCCAGTACTTC.